A selection of T cell receptor beta chains follows, all from one sample in a study of blood T cells in healthy people across ages. TCRdb itself ran the 5' RACE reads through MiXCR, one entry per CDR3 protein. The table lists 760,000 or so distinct CDR3 sequences, roughly 25% of them singletons. This same sample was also part of a study on T cells of mothers and their children.

Sequencing was carried out using blood. All receptors come from a boy between 10 and 17 years old in good health. CDR3s include the opening cysteine and the closing phenylalanine or tryptophan. Each record gives: J gene, clone size, D gene, V gene, CDR3 DNA, CDR3 protein. D genes are given only for firm matches. A row's size may be missing; if present it is once, few, many or a size class.

>TRBJ1-6|.|.|TRBV7-2
TGTGCCAGCAGCTCCAGGCGAATTAATTCACCCCTCCACTTT
CASSSRRINSPLHF
>TRBJ1-5|.|.|TRBV5-6
TGTGCCAGCAGCTTGGGGGGGGCAGAAGATTTGCCCCAGCATTTT
CASSLGGAEDLPQHF
>TRBJ2-5|.|TRBD2|TRBV4-1
TGCGCCAGCAGCCAAGTATCAGCGGGAGGGTATCAAGAGACCCAGTACTTC
CASSQVSAGGYQETQYF
>TRBJ2-1|.|.|TRBV2
TGTGCCAGCCTAGGTGTGGATGAGCAGTTCTTC
CASLGVDEQFF
>TRBJ1-2|.|.|TRBV12-3/TRBV12-4
TGTGCCAGCAGTGGGCTGTGGGACGGCCTCCACGTCTATGGCTACACCTTC
CASSGLWDGLHVYGYTF
>TRBJ2-7|.|.|TRBV7-9
TGTGCCAGCGGTCTAACAGGTGGCGCCGAGCAGTACTTC
CASGLTGGAEQYF
>TRBJ2-1|.|.|TRBV9
TGTGCCAGCAGCGGTGGGAGGGGGAATGAGCAGTTCTTC
CASSGGRGNEQFF
>TRBJ2-1|.|TRBD2|TRBV3-1
TGTGCCAGCAGCCACCGAGCGGGAGGGCCTCGCAATGAGCAGTTCTTC
CASSHRAGGPRNEQFF
>TRBJ2-7|.|.|TRBV2
TGTGCCAGCAGTGACCCCCTCATTGGAAGTTACGAGCAGTACTTC
CASSDPLIGSYEQYF
>TRBJ2-1|.|.|TRBV5-1
TGCGCCAGCAGCCTCCCTAGTGAAGAGCAGTTCTTC
CASSLPSEEQFF
>TRBJ1-4|few|.|TRBV5-1
TGCGCCAGCAGGGGAGGGGGAGAAGAAAAACTGTTTTTT
CASRGGGEEKLFF
>TRBJ1-2|few|.|TRBV9
TGTGCCAGCGCCAGGACCGCTAACTATGGCTACACCTTC
CASARTANYGYTF
>TRBJ2-1|few|.|TRBV7-8
TGTGCCAGCAGCTTAATGGTCCTCCAATCGAGGGGTTCCTACAATGAGCAGTTCTTC
CASSLMVLQSRGSYNEQFF
>TRBJ2-5|few|.|TRBV6-5
TGTGCCAGCAGTTACGGCGGGGCAGGGGGTGGACAAGAGACCCAGTACTTC
CASSYGGAGGGQETQYF
>TRBJ2-3|.|.|TRBV27
TGTGCCAGCAACGAGCGCTTATCAGGAGATACGCAGTATTTT
CASNERLSGDTQYF
>TRBJ1-2|.|.|TRBV9
TGTGCCAGCAGCGTACAGGGGTCTTACTATGGCTACACCTTC
CASSVQGSYYGYTF
>TRBJ2-1|.|TRBD2|TRBV20-1
TGCAGTGCTATGACTAGCGGGGGAGGTACCTACAATGAGCAGTTCTTC
CSAMTSGGGTYNEQFF
>TRBJ1-6|.|TRBD1|TRBV7-2
TGTGCCAGCAGCAGCTCCGGGACAGGGGATTCACCCCTCCACTTT
CASSSSGTGDSPLHF
>TRBJ2-1|once|.|TRBV7-9
TGTGCCAGCAGCCTCCTTATCGATGAGCAGTTCTTC
CASSLLIDEQFF
>TRBJ2-5|.|.|TRBV4-2
TGTGCCAGCAGCCAAGGGGGAACTAGGAGTGGGTCCCAAGAGACCCAGTACTTC
CASSQGGTRSGSQETQYF
>TRBJ1-2|.|.|TRBV7-2
TGTGCCAGCGGAGGGGACTTTGGCTATGGCTACACCTTC
CASGGDFGYGYTF
>TRBJ2-6|few|.|TRBV29-1
TGCAGCGTGATGGGGTTTGCTGGGGCCAACGTCCTGACTTTC
CSVMGFAGANVLTF
>TRBJ2-3|.|TRBD2|TRBV4-2
TGTGCCAGCAGCCAACTAGCGGGAGCTACCGGAGATACGCAGTATTTT
CASSQLAGATGDTQYF
>TRBJ2-7|.|TRBD1|TRBV3-1
TGTGCCAGCAGCCAAGATCTGAGGGACAGGGTCCCCTACGAGCAGTACTTC
CASSQDLRDRVPYEQYF
>TRBJ1-1|.|TRBD1|TRBV6-5
TGTGCCAGCAGTTACTCCACAGGGGGTTTAGCTTTCTTT
CASSYSTGGLAFF
>TRBJ2-7|.|.|TRBV6-6
TGTGCCAGCAGTTACACACAGGTTTACGAGCAGTACTTC
CASSYTQVYEQYF